Below, 6 T cell receptor beta chains from the same sample are listed, as sequenced in a study of cytomegalovirus exposure and HLA in healthy donors. PCR primers comprised 60 Vbeta and 13 Jbeta primers. The assay was immunoSEQ multiplex PCR, and TCRdb's table has in-frame clones only and misses some. Its listing shows approximately 110,000 clones. Source material: PBMCs. Receptors originate from a middle-aged man in good health and CMV-seronegative.

The chain couples TRBV5-6 to TRBJ2-3, with a weak D call TRBD1 (5 bases). Germline V gives CDR1 SGHDT, CDR2 YYEEEE. The CDR3 contains 14 residues. Trimming pared 4 bases from V and 4 bases from J, leaving 13 bases between. CDR3 residues: CASSPLDTSDTQYF. As DNA, the CDR3 is TGTGCCAGCAGCCCCCTGGACACTTCAGATACGCAGTATTTT.

The J gene is TRBJ2-5, the V gene TRBV5-1; TRBD1 might be the D (6 bases). Germline CDR1 is SGHRS and CDR2 is YFSETQ. The V and J ends lost 5 bases and 3 bases respectively, with 14 bases between them. The CDR3 extends over 14 amino acids. CDR3 amino acids: CASSSTGFEETQYF. The CDR3 region has the DNA TGCGCCAGCAGTTCAACAGGGTTTGAAGAGACCCAGTACTTC.

The chain has TRBV9 and TRBJ2-7; 7 bases match TRBD1. The junction had 7 bases not matched to a gene; V was cut back by 0 bases and J by 7 bases. Germline V lookup: CDR1 SGDLS, CDR2 YYNGEE. The CDR3 runs 14 residues. In nucleotides, the CDR3 is TGTGCCAGCAGCGTAGGCCCGGGACAGCGAGAGCAGTACTTC. Its protein is CASSVGPGQREQYF.

CDR3 region: CASSLRFPTGELFF. The CDR3 coding sequence is TGTGCCAGCAGCTTGCGATTTCCCACCGGGGAGCTGTTTTTT. The chain joins TRBV11-3 to TRBJ2-2; no clear D. V lost 3 bases to trimming and J lost 4 bases, with 9 bases between them. Germline V lookup: CDR1 SGHNT, CDR2 YENEEA. This CDR3 comprises 14 residues. The variable domain in full, completed from reference TRBV11-3 and TRBJ2-2, reads EAGVVQSPRYKIIEKKQPVAFWCNPISGHNTLYWYLQNLGQGPELLIRYENEEAVDDSQLPKDRFSAERLKGVDSTLKIQPAELGDSAVYLCASSLRFPTGELFFGEGSRLTVL.

The rearrangement links TRBV4-1 to TRBJ2-1; 9 nucleotides match TRBD1. The V gene end was trimmed by 1 base and the J gene end by 8 bases; junction bases not matched to a gene: 9. Per the germline V gene, CDR1 is MGHRA and CDR2 is YSYEKL. The CDR3 length is 16 residues. The CDR3 loop is CASSQVSTTGGDEQFF. In DNA, the CDR3 is TGCGCCAGCAGCCAAGTTTCGACTACAGGGGGCGATGAGCAGTTCTTC.

This sequence joins TRBV6-6 and TRBJ2-3; 7 bases are shared with TRBD2. Unmatched junction bases numbered 9, after V lost 4 bases and J lost 2 bases. This CDR3 is built from 16 residues. Germline V gene sequence: CDR1 MNHNY, CDR2 SVGAGI (reference sequence). CDR3: CASSFPPAGITDTQYF. CDR3 DNA sequence: TGTGCCAGCAGTTTCCCCCCAGCGGGGATCACAGATACGCAGTATTTT.